Below are 5 T cell receptor beta chains sequenced from a single sample in a study of response to subunit inactivated influenza vaccine. Via MiXCR, TCRdb re-called the RT-PCR reads, giving one row per CDR3 protein. The sample carries hundreds of thousands of distinct CDR3 sequences, approximately 14% recorded once. The starting material was PBMCs from blood, obtained around two weeks before vaccination. The receptors originated from a man aged 50-60 years who received an inactivated influenza vaccine.

This clonotype occurred many times. The rearrangement links TRBV20-1 to TRBJ2-5; D gene ambiguous. Germline V gene sequence: CDR1 DFQATT, CDR2 SNEGSKA (reference sequence). The CDR3 consists of 10 residues. V lost 3 bases and J 5 bases, leaving 4 bases between the germline ends. CDR3: CSARRETQYF. The CDR3 DNA is TGCAGTGCTAGGCGGGAGACCCAGTACTTC.

This clonotype was detected ten times or more. V and J are TRBV7-6 and TRBJ2-2; tentative D call: TRBD2 (5 bases). The CDR3 runs 18 residues. The V gene's germline CDR1 is SGHVS and CDR2 FNYEAQ. V was shortened by 5 bases and J by 1 base, with 20 bases between the two germline ends. CDR3 DNA: TGTGCCAGCAGCCGAACCGCCGGGAATAGGGTGAACACCGGGGAGCTGTTTTTT. Encoded protein: CASSRTAGNRVNTGELFF.

This clonotype occurred many times. The rearrangement links TRBV29-1 to TRBJ2-1; D is perhaps TRBD2 (7 bases). The germline V gene encodes CDR1 SQVTM and CDR2 ANQGSEA. The CDR3 totals 17 residues. V shed 6 bases and J shed 1 base, with 22 bases lying between them. The CDR3 loop is CSVRWGGPLGSYNEQFF. CDR3 bases: TGCAGCGTCCGCTGGGGGGGGCCCCTTGGATCCTACAATGAGCAGTTCTTC.

This clonotype was seen a few times. V usage is TRBV12-3 or TRBV12-4 and J usage is TRBJ1-1; 8 nucleotides match TRBD1. This CDR3 comprises 16 residues. J lost 0 bases, V lost 5 bases, and 8 bases had no gene match. In DNA, the CDR3 is TGTGCCAGCAGTGCACCCGCAGGGGGCTTGAACACTGAAGCTTTCTTT. Translating it yields CASSAPAGGLNTEAFF.

The chain couples TRBV2 to TRBJ1-1, with 10 positions matching TRBD1. CDR3 length: 15 residues. Germline values: CDR1 SNHLY, CDR2 FYNNEI. V lost 4 bases to trimming and J lost 6 bases; unmatched junction nucleotides: 8. As DNA, the CDR3 is TGTGCCAGCAGTGGACAGGGGGCGCGGGAAGCTGAAGCTTTCTTT. Translated, it gives CASSGQGAREAEAFF.